This T cell receptor (beta chain) was captured in a study of blood T cells in healthy people across ages. Primed by a sample-barcoded 5' primer and a J-beta primer mix, a second PCR proceeded for roughly 7 to 11 cycles. One entry per CDR3 protein, called by TCRdb with MiXCR from the 5' RACE reads. The sample contains about 810,000 distinct CDR3 sequences, approximately 35% of which appear only once. The TCR sequence derives from a man aged 18-30 years in good health. Sequenced material: blood.

The CDR3 is CASSSPGQTPYGYTF. In nucleotides, the CDR3 is TGTGCCAGCAGCTCACCGGGACAGACTCCCTATGGCTACACCTTC. The chain carries TRBV7-9 and TRBJ1-2; 7 bases line up with TRBD1. CDR1 is SEHNR and CDR2 is FQNEAQ in the germline V gene (reference sequence). The V segment lost 4 bases and the J segment 4 bases; nucleotides outside the gene matches: 9. The CDR3 contains 15 residues.